Reported below is one TCR beta chain. The sample is drawn from a study of control samples from healthy donors and cancer patients. This CDR3 is 13 amino acids long. Germline V gene sequence: CDR1 MNHNY, CDR2 SVGAGI (reference sequence). V was trimmed by 7 bases and J by 2 bases, leaving 11 bases between them. This table comes from immunoSEQ multiplex PCR, and its TCRdb copy is limited to in-frame clones, with some not included. This sample yields 200,000 or so clones, of which about 90% are seen a single time; 1.5% to 2% belongs to the top ten. Sequencing was performed on blood. This chain joins TRBV6-6 and TRBJ1-1; D is unresolved. The TCR sequence derives from a man aged 25 to 45 in good health. The chain's CDR3 is CASKGSSNTEAFF. The DNA of the CDR3 is TGTGCCAGCAAGGGATCCTCAAACACTGAAGCTTTCTTT.